The clone carrying this T cell receptor (beta chain) is medium-sized by frequency. No antigen is known for it. These data are taken from a study of T cells in women clearing cervical HPV infection. Across the study: Case blood drawn at lesion detection; control blood after infection cleared. Whole-study findings and limits: Timing of associations relative to infection is unclear; T-cell subsets were not isolated. CIN3+ cases had significantly higher TCR repertoire richness than controls, but evenness did not differ.

TCRdb's copy holds only in-frame clones and misses some; the assay was immunoSEQ multiplex PCR. Across under 40,000 clones, the top ten clones capture about 6.8% of the sample. HPV was found by MY09/MY11 PCR and dot-blot genotyping. The sample was blood buffy coat. The TCR was taken from a woman aged 18-69 years with a cervical HPV16 infection that either progressed to CIN3+ or cleared (not recorded which).

CDR3 bases read: TGTGCCAGCAGTGAAGGGACAGGGGGGAATATA. This encodes CASSEGTGGNI. The CDR3 in full is CASSEGTGGNIAFF. This sequence joins TRBV2 and TRBJ1-1; 10 nucleotides line up with TRBD1. The missing CDR3 end, 3 residues past where the read stops, is filled in from the germline J gene. The CDR3 contains 14 residues. The germline gives CDR1 SNHLY, CDR2 FYNNEI.